Listed below are T cell receptor beta chains from one sample, sequenced in a study of shared clonotypes between healthy human individuals. TCRdb's copy holds only in-frame clones and misses some; the assay was immunoSEQ multiplex PCR. Among under 200,000 clones listed, over 85% were seen once. Sample: naive CD4+ T cells sorted from blood. The receptors come from a woman in her 30s in good health. CDR3s include the opening cysteine and the closing phenylalanine or tryptophan. D genes are given only for firm matches.

j_gene	v_gene	len	d_gene	CDR3aa	CDR3nt
TRBJ1-5	TRBV4-2	17	TRBD1	CASSLMATTGENQPQHF	TGTGCCAGCAGCCTTATGGCAACGACAGGGGAGAATCAGCCCCAGCATTTT
TRBJ2-7	TRBV7-2	12	-	CASSSQNSEQYF	TGTGCCAGCAGTTCCCAAAATTCCGAGCAGTACTTC
TRBJ1-4	TRBV5-1	13	-	CASTPGGVGKLFF	TGCGCCAGCACCCCCGGGGGCGTAGGAAAACTGTTTTTT
TRBJ2-7	TRBV7-9	16	TRBD1	CASSLALPGGLDEQYF	TGTGCCAGCAGCTTAGCGTTGCCAGGGGGCTTGGACGAGCAGTACTTC
TRBJ1-1	TRBV4-1	15	-	CASRHPAAGSTEAFF	TGCGCCAGCCGACACCCTGCCGCAGGGTCCACTGAAGCTTTCTTT
TRBJ2-7	TRBV11-2	16	-	CASSLGDPREFNEQYF	TGTGCCAGCAGCTTAGGGGATCCGAGGGAGTTTAACGAGCAGTACTTC
TRBJ2-7	TRBV28	13	-	CASRPGTTYEQYF	TGTGCCAGCAGACCAGGGACGACGTACGAGCAGTACTTC
TRBJ1-5	TRBV28	13	TRBD1	CASSSDRGQPQHF	TGTGCCAGCAGCTCGGACAGGGGCCAGCCCCAGCATTTT
TRBJ2-1	TRBV28	14	TRBD1	CASSSGQGRNEQFF	TGTGCCAGCAGCTCCGGACAGGGAAGGAATGAGCAGTTCTTC
TRBJ1-3	TRBV6-5	13	-	CATQTKGRNTIYF	TGTGCCACACAAACGAAGGGGCGAAACACCATATATTTT
TRBJ1-3	TRBV9	15	-	CASSVVGGPGNTIYF	TGTGCCAGCAGCGTAGTTGGGGGCCCTGGGAACACCATATATTTT
TRBJ1-1	TRBV7-7	13	-	CASSLNTNTEAFF	TGTGCCAGCAGCTTAAATACGAACACTGAAGCTTTCTTT
TRBJ2-1	TRBV18	15	-	CASSPGQAGNNEQFF	TGTGCCAGCTCACCTGGACAGGCGGGGAACAATGAGCAGTTCTTC